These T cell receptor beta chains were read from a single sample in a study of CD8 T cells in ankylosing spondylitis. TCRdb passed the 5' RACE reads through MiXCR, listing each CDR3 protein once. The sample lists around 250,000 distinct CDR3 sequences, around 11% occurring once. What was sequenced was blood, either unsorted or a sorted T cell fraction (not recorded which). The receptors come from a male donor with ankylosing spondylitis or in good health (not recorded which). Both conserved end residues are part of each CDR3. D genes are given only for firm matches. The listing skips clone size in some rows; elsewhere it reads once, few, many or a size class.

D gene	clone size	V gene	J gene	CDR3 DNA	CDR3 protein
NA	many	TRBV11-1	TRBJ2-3	TGTGCCAGCAGCCGTACGGACCCGTACACAGATACGCAGTATTTT	CASSRTDPYTDTQYF
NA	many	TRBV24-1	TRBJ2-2	TGTGCCACCAGTGACCATGCTCCGACAGGAGGGGAGCTGTTTTTT	CATSDHAPTGGELFF
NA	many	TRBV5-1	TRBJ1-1	TGCGCCAGCAGCTCCCCGGGCGGGATGGACACTGAAGCTTTCTTT	CASSSPGGMDTEAFF
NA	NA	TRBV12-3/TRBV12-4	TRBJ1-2	TGTGCCAGCAGTTTTCTGCAACGCGGCTACACCTTC	CASSFLQRGYTF
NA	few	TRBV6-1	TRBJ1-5	TGTGCCACCCATTGGGGGAGGAGAGGCAATCAGCCCCAGCATTTT	CATHWGRRGNQPQHF
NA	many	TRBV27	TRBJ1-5	TGTGCCAGCAGTTTATCGAGAGGGGGCAATCAGCCCCAGCATTTT	CASSLSRGGNQPQHF
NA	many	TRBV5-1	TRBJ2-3	TGCGCCAGCAGCTTGTTTCTATCTAGCACAGATACGCAGTATTTT	CASSLFLSSTDTQYF
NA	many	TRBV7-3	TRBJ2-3	TGTGCCAGCAGCCCAGGGAGTTATACGCAGTATTTT	CASSPGSYTQYF
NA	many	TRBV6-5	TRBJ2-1	TGTGCCAGCAGTTACTCCACTTACAATGAGCAGTTCTTC	CASSYSTYNEQFF
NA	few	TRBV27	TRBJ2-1	TGTGCCAGCAGTCCTCGGACTGTGAGCTCCTACAATGAGCAGTTCTTC	CASSPRTVSSYNEQFF
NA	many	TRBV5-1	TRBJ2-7	TGCGCCAGCAGCTTGATGGGGCCATCCTACGAGCAGTACTTC	CASSLMGPSYEQYF
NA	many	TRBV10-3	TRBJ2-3	TGTGCCATCAGCGGGACGGAGAACACAGATACGCAGTATTTT	CAISGTENTDTQYF
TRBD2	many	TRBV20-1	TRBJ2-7	TGCAGTGCTGCCAGCGGGGGGGATTCCTACGAGCAGTACTTC	CSAASGGDSYEQYF
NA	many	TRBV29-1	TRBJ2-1	TGCAGCGTAACCTTTAGGGGAAGCTCCTACAATGAGCAGTTCTTC	CSVTFRGSSYNEQFF
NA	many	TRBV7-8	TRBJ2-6	TGTGCCAGCACCCCAAAGACAGGCACTTTCTCTGGGGCCAACGTCCTGACTTTC	CASTPKTGTFSGANVLTF
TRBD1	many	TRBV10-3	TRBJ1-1	TGTGCCATCAGTGAGGACAGGGCTGGGGGCACTGAAGCTTTCTTT	CAISEDRAGGTEAFF
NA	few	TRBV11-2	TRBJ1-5	TGTGCCAGCAGCTTAGATTTAAACCGGGACTACAATCAGCCCCAGCATTTT	CASSLDLNRDYNQPQHF
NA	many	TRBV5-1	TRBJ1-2	TGCGCCAGCAGCCCGGACGGTTACTATGGCTACACCTTC	CASSPDGYYGYTF
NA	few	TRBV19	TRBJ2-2	TGTGCCAGTAGTCCCATGACTAGCACCGGGGAGCTGTTTTTT	CASSPMTSTGELFF
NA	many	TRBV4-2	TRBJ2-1	TGTGCCAGCAGCATCTTCGCAAGTGTGAATGAGCAGTTCTTC	CASSIFASVNEQFF
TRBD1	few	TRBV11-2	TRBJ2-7	TGTGTCAGCACCGGGACAGGGGTCTACGAGCAGTACTTC	CVSTGTGVYEQYF
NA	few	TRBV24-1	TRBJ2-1	TGTGCCACCGAGCGCGGTGGTTCAGAGCAGTTCTTC	CATERGGSEQFF